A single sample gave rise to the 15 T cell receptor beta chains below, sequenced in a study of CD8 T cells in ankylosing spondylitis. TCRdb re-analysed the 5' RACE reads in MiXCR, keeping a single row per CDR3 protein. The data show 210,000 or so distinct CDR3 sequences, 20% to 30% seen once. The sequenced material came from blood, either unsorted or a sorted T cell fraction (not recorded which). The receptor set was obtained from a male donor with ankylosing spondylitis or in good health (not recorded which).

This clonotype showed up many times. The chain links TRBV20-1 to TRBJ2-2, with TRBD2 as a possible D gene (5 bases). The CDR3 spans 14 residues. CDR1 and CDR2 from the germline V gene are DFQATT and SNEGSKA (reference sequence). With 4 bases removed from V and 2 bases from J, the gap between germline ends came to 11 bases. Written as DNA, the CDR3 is TGCAGTGCTACCCCTCGGGGAAACACCGGGGAGCTGTTTTTT. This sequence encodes CSATPRGNTGELFF.

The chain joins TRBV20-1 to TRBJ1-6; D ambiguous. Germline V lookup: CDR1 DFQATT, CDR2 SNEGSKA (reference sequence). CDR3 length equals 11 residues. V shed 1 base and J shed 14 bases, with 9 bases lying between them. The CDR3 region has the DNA TGCAGTGCTAGAGCGCGAGGAACCCTCCACTTT. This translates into CSARARGTLHF.

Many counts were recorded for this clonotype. The CDR3 DNA is TGTGCCAGCAGTTCCGCCGGGCAGGGGGCTTCTAACTATGGCTACACCTTC. Its protein is CASSSAGQGASNYGYTF. The rearrangement uses TRBV27 and TRBJ1-2; 8 bases map to TRBD1. The CDR3 contains 17 residues. Per germline, CDR1 MNHEY and CDR2 SMNVEV (reference sequence). Germline trimming cut 4 bases from V and 0 bases from J; bases unmatched to any gene: 10.

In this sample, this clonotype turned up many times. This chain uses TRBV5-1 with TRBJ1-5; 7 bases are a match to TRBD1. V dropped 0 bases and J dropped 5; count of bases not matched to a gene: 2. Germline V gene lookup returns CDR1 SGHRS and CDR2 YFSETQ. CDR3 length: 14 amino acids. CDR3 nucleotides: TGCGCCAGCAGCTTGGCAGGGGGGGATCAGCCCCAGCATTTT. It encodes CASSLAGGDQPQHF.

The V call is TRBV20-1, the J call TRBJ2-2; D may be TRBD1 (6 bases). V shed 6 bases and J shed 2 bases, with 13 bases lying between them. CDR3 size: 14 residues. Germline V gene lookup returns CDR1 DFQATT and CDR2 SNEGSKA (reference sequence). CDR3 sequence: CSATDRPNTGELFF. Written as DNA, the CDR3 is TGCAGTGCCACGGACAGACCCAACACCGGGGAGCTGTTTTTT.

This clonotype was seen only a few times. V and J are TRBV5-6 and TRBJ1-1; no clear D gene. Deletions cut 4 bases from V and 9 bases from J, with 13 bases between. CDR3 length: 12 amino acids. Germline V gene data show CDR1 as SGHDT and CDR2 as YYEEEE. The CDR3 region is CASSTRTSQAFF. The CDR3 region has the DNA TGTGCCAGCAGCACCCGGACCTCGCAAGCTTTCTTT.

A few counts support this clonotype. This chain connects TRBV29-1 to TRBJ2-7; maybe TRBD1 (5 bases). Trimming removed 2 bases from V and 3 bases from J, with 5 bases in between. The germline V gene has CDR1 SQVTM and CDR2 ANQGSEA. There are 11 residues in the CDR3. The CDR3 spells CSVERGYEQYF. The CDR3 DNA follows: TGCAGCGTTGAAAGGGGCTACGAGCAGTACTTC.

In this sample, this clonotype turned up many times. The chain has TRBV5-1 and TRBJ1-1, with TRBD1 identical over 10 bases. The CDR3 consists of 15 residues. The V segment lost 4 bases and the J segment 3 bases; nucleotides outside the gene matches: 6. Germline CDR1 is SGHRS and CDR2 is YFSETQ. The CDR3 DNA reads TGCGCCAGCAGCCGATATGGACAGGGGGACACTGAAGCTTTCTTT. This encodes CASSRYGQGDTEAFF.

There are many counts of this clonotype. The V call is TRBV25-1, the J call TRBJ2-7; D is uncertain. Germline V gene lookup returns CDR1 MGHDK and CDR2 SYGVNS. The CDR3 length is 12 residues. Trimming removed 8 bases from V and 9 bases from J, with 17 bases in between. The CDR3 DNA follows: TGTGCCAGCGGGTGGGTAGGGAACCGGCAGTACTTC. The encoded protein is CASGWVGNRQYF.

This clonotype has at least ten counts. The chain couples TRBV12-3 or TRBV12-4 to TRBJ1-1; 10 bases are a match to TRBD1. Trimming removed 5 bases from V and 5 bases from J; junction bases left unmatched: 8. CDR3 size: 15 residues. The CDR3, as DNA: TGTGCCAGCAGTCCCAGGACAGGGGGATTTACTGAAGCTTTCTTT. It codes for CASSPRTGGFTEAFF.

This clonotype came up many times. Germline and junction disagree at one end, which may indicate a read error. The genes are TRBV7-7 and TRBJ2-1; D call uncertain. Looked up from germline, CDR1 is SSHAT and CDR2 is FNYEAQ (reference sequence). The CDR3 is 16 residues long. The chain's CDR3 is CASSLESVGSYNEQFF. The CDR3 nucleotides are TGTGCTAGCAGCTTAGAGAGTGTGGGCTCCTACAATGAGCAGTTCTTC.

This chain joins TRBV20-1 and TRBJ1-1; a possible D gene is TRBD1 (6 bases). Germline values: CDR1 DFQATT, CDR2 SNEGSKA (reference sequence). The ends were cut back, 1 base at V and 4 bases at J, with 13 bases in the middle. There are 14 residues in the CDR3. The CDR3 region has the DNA TGCAGTGCTAGAGGCCCCAGGGGCCTCACTGAAGCTTTCTTT. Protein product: CSARGPRGLTEAFF.

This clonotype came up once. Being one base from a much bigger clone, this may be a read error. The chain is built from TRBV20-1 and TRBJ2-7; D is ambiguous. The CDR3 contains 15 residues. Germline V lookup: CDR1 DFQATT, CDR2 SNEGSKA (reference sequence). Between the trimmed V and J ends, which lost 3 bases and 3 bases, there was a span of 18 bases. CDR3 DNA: TGCAGTGCTAGCGGTTTAGGGCTAGTGGACTACGAGCAGTACTTC. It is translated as CSASGLGLVDYEQYF.

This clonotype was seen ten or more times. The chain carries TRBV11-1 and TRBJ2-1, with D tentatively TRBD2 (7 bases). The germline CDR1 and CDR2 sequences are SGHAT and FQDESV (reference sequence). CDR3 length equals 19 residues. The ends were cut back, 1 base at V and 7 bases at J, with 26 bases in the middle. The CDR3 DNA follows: TGTGCCAGCAGCTTAGTTGGGACCGGTGCGGGGGCCTATCGAAATGAGCAGTTCTTC. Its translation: CASSLVGTGAGAYRNEQFF.

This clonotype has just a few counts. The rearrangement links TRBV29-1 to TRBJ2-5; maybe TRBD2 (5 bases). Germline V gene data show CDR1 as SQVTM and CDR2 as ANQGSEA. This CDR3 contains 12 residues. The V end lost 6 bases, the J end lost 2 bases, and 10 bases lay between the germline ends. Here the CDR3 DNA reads TGCAGCGTAATCGGACTGCAAGAGACCCAGTACTTC. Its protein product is CSVIGLQETQYF.